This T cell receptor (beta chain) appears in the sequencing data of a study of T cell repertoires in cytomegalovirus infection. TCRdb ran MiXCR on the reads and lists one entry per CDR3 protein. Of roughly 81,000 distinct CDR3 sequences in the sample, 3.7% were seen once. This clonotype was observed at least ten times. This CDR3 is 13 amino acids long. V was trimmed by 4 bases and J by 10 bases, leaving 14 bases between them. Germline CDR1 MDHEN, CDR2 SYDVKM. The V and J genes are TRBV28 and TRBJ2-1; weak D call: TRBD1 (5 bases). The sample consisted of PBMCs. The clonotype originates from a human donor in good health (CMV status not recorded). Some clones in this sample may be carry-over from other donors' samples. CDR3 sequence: CASSSPRVSEQFF. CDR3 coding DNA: TGTGCCAGCAGTTCCCCCAGGGTCAGCGAGCAGTTCTTC.